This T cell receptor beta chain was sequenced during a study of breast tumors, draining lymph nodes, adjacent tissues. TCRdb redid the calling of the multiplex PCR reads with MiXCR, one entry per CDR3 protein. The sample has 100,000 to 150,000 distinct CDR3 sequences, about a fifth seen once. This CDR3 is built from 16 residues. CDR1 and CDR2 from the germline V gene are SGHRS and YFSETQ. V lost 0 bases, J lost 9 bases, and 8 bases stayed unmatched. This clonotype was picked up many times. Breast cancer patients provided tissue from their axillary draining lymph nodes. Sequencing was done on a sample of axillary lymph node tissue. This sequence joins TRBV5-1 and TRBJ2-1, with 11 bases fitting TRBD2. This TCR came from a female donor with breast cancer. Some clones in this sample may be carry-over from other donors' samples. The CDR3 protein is CASSLGTSGRRGEQFF. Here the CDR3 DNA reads TGCGCCAGCAGCTTGGGTACTAGCGGGAGACGGGGTGAGCAGTTCTTC.